This TCR beta chain was observed in a study of T cell responses to AZD1222 COVID-19 vaccine. The repertoire was sequenced with immunoSEQ multiplex PCR; TCRdb's copy has only in-frame clones and lacks some. This sample yields 95,000 to 110,000 clones, of which roughly 87% are seen a single time; over 3.5% belongs to the top ten. CDR1 and CDR2 (germline): MNHEY, SMNVEV (reference sequence). Trimming shortened V by 4 bases and J by 0 bases, and 7 bases separated the two germline ends. This CDR3 is 15 amino acids long. This sequence was found in an adult in good health. The material was peripheral blood, obtained on day 0 of AZD1222 vaccination. The V gene is TRBV27, the J gene TRBJ2-6; no firm D call. The CDR3 DNA reads as TGTGCCAGCAGTTATAGGTCCTCTGGGGCCAACGTCCTGACTTTC. Its protein is CASSYRSSGANVLTF.